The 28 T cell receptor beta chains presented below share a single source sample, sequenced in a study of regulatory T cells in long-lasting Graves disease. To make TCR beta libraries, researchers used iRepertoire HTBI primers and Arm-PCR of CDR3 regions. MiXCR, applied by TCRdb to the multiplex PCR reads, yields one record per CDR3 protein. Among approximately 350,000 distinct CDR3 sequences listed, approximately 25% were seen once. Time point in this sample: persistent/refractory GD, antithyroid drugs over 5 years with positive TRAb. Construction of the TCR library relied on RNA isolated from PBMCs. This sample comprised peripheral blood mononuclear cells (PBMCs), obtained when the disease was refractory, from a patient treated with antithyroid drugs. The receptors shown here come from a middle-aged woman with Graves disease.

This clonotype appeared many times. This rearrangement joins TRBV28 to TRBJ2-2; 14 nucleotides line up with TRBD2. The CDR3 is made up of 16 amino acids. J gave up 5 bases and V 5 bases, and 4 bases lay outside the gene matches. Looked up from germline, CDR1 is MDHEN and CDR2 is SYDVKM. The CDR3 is CASSPWTSGGTGELFF. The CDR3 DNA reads TGTGCCAGCAGTCCGTGGACTAGCGGGGGGACCGGGGAGCTGTTTTTT. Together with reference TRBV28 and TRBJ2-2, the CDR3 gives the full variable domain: DVKVTQSSRYLVKRTGEKVFLECVQDMDHENMFWYRQDPGLGLRLIYFSYDVKMKEKGDIPEGYSVSREKKERFSLILESASTNQTSMYLCASSPWTSGGTGELFFGEGSRLTVL.

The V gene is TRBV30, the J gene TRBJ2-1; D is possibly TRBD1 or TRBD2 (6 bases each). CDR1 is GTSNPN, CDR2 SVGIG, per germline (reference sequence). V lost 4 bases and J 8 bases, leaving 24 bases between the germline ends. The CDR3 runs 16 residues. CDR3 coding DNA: TGTGCCTGGACCTTGGAGGGGGGATTTATAGGGGATGAGCAGTTCTTC. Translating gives CAWTLEGGFIGDEQFF.

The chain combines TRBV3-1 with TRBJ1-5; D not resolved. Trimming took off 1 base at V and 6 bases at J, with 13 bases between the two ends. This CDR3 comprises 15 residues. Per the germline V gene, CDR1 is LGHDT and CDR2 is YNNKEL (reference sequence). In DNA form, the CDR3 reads TGTGCCAGCAGCCAAGGCGGCGGTCTCAGTCAGCCCCAGCATTTT. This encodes CASSQGGGLSQPQHF.

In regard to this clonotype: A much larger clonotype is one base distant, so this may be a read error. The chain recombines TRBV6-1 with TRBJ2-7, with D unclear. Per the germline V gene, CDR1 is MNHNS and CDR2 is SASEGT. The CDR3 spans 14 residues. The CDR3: CASRGFNFNYERYF. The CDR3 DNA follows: TGTGCCAGCAGGGGGTTCAATTTTAACTACGAGCGGTACTTC.

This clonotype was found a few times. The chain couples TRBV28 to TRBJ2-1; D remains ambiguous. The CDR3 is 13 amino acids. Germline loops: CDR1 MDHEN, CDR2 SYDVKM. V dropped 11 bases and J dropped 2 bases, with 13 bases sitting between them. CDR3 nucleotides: TGTGCCTCCGGTGGTTCCACCTACAATGAGCAGTTCTTC. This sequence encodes CASGGSTYNEQFF.

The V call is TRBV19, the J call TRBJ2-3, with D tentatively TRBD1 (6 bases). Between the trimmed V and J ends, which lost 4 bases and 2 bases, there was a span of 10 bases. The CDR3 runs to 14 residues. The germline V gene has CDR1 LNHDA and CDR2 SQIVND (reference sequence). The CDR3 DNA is TGTGCCAGTAGTAGAGGGGGACCCACAGATACGCAGTATTTT. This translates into CASSRGGPTDTQYF.

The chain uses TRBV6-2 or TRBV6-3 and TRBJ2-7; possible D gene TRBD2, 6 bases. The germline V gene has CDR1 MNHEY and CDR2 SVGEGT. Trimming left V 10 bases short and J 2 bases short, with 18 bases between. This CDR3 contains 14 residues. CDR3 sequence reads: CATGSTGGTYEQYF. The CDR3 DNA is TGTGCCACCGGATCCACCGGGGGAACCTACGAGCAGTACTTC.

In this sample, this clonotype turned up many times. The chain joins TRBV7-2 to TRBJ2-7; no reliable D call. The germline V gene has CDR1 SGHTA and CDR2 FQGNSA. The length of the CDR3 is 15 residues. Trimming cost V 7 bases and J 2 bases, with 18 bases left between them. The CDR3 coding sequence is TGTGCCAGCAACCCAGACGGCCACCGAACCTACGAGCAGTACTTC. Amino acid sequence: CASNPDGHRTYEQYF.

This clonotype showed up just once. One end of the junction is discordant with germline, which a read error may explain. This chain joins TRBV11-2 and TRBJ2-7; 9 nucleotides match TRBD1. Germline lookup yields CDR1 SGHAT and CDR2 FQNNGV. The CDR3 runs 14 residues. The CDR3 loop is CASSSWDRDYERYF. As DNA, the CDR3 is TGTGCCAGCAGCTCCTGGGACAGGGACTACGAGCGGTACTTC.

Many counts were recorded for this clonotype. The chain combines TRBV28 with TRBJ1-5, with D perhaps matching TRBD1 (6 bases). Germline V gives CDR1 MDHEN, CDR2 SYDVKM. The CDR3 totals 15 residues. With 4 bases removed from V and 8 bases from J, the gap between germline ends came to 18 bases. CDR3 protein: CASSYTGYGGEPQHF. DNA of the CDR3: TGTGCCAGCAGTTACACAGGGTATGGTGGCGAGCCCCAGCATTTT.

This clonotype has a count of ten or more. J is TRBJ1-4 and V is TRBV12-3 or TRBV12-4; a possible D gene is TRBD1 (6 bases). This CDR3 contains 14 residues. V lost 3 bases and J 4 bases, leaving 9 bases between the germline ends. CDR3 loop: CASSFGTLNEKLFF. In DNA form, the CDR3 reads TGTGCCAGCAGTTTCGGGACACTTAATGAAAAACTGTTTTTT.

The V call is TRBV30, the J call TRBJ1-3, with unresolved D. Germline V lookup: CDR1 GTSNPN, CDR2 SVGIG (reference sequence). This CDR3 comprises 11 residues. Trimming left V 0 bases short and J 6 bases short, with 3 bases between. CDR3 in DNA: TGTGCCTGGAGTGTACCAAACACCATATATTTT. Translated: CAWSVPNTIYF.

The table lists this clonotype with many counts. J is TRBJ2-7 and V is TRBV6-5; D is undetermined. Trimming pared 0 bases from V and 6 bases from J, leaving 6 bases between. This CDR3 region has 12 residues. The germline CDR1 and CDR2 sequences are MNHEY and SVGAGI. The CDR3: CASSYSRREQYF. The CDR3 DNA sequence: TGTGCCAGCAGTTACTCGAGACGCGAGCAGTACTTC.

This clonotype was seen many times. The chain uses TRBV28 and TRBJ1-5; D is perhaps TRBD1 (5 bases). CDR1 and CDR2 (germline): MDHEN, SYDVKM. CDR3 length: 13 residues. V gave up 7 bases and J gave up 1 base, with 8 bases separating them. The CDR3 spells CASKWDSNQPQHF. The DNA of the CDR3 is TGTGCCAGCAAGTGGGACAGCAATCAGCCCCAGCATTTT.

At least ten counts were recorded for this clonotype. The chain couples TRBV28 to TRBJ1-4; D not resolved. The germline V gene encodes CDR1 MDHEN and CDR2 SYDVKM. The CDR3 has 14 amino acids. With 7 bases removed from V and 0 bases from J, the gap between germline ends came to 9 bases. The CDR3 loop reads CASNPLATNEKLFF. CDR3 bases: TGTGCCAGCAATCCCCTGGCAACTAATGAAAAACTGTTTTTT.

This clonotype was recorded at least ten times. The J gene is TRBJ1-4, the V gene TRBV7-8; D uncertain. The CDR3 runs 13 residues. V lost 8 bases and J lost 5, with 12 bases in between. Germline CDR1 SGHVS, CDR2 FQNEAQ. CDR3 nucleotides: TGTGCCAGCCAGATGCGGGGAAATGAAAAACTGTTTTTT. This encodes CASQMRGNEKLFF.

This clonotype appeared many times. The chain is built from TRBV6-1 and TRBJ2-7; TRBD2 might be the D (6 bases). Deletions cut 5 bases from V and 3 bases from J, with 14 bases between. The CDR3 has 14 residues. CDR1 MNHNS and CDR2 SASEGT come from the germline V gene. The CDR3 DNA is TGTGCCAGCAGTCAGGACGGGGGAGACTACGAGCAGTACTTC. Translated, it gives CASSQDGGDYEQYF.

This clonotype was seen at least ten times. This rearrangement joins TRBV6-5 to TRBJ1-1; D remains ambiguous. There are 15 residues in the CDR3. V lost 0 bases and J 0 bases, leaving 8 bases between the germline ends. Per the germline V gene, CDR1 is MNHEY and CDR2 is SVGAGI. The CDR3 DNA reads TGTGCCAGCAGTTACTCGTTCGTAATGAACACTGAAGCTTTCTTT. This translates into CASSYSFVMNTEAFF.

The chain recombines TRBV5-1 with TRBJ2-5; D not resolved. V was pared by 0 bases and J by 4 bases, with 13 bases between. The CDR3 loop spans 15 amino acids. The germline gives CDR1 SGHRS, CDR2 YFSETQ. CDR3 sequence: CASSLGEAPSETQYF. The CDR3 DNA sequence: TGCGCCAGCAGCTTGGGTGAGGCGCCGTCAGAGACCCAGTACTTC.

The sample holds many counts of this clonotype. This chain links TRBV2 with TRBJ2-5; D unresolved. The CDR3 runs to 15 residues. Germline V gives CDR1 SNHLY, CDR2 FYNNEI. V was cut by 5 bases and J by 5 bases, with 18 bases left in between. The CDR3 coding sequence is TGTGCCAGCAGTCAGAACCCTGGGGTGGGGGAGACCCAGTACTTC. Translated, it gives CASSQNPGVGETQYF.

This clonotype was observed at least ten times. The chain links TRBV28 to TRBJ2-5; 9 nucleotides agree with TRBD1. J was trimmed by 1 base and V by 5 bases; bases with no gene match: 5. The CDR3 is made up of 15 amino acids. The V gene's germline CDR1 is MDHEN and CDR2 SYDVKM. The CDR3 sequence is CASSPMDRGQETQYF. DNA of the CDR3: TGTGCCAGCAGTCCTATGGACAGGGGCCAAGAGACCCAGTACTTC.

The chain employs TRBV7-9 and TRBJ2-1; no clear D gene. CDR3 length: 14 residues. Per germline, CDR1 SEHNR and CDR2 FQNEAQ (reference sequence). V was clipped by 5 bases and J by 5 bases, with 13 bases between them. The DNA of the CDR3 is TGTGCCAGCAGCCTAACCGACATCCACAATGAGCAGTTCTTC. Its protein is CASSLTDIHNEQFF.

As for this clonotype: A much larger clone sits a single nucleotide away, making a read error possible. The CDR3 DNA reads as TGTGCCAGCAGCGGCGGGACAGGGAAGGATGCTTTCGTATACGAGCAGTACTTC. Translation: CASSGGTGKDAFVYEQYF. The chain is built from TRBV11-2 and TRBJ2-7, with 9 bases aligning to TRBD1. The CDR3 covers 18 residues. Germline assignment: CDR1 SGHAT and CDR2 FQNNGV. V shed 5 bases, J shed 4 bases, and the junction held 18 bases outside the gene matches.

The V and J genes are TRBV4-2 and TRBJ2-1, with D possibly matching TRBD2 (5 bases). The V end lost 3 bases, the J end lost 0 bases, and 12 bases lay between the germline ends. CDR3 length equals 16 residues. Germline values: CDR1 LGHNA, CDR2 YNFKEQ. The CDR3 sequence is CASSQDFGSSYNEQFF. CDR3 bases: TGTGCCAGCAGCCAGGACTTTGGGAGCTCCTACAATGAGCAGTTCTTC.

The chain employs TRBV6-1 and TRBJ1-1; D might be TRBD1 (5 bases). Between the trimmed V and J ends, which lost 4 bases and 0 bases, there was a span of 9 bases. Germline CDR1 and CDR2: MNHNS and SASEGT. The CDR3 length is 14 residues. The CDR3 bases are TGTGCCAGCAGTGTGGCAGGGATGAACACTGAAGCTTTCTTT. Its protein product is CASSVAGMNTEAFF.

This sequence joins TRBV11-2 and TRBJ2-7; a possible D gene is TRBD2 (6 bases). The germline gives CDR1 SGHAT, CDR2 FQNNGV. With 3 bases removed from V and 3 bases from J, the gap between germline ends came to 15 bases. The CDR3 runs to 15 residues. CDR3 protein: CASSFPTGLLYEQYF. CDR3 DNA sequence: TGTGCCAGCAGCTTCCCCACGGGACTCCTCTACGAGCAGTACTTC.

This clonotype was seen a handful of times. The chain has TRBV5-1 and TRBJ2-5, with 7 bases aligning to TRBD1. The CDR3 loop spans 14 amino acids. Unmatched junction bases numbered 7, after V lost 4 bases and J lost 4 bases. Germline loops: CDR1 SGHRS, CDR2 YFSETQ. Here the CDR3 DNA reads TGCGCCAGCAGCAACGGACAGGCCGGAGAGACCCAGTACTTC. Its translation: CASSNGQAGETQYF.

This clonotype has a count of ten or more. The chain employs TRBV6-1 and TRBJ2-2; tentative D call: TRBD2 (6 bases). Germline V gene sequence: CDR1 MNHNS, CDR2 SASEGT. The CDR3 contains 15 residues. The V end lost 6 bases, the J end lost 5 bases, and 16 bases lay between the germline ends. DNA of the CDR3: TGTGCCAGCAGGAGGTCCGGGAGAAGAACCGGGGAGCTGTTTTTT. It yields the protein CASRRSGRRTGELFF.